The sequence of this T cell receptor beta chain was determined in a study of blood T cells in healthy people across ages. Trimming stripped 5 bases from V and 1 base from J, with 12 bases between. Germline V CDR1 and CDR2: MNHEY, SMNVEV (reference sequence). The CDR3 is 14 residues long. Findings of the study overall: Long-lived donors had more naive CD4+ cells and higher diversity than aged donors. Roughly linear declines in TCR beta diversity per million T cells occurred with age. Shifts in expanded clonotypes may have been confounded by donor CMV status, which was unknown.

Next came a second PCR, run for about 7 to 12 cycles, which used a sample-barcoded 5' primer along with a J-beta primer mix. All cDNA molecules were each tagged by a template-switch adaptor with 12 random nucleotides. TCRdb re-called the 5' RACE reads with MiXCR, one entry per CDR3 protein. The sample holds 600,000 to 800,000 distinct CDR3 sequences, more than 20% seen once. Concerning this clonotype: Its matching antigen is unknown.

Sequencing was done on a sample of blood. This chain links TRBV27 with TRBJ2-7; D might be TRBD2 (6 bases). The clonotype originates from an older man in good health. CDR3 coding DNA: TGTGCCAGCAGTCGTACGGAGGGGTCCTACGAGCAGTACTTC. Amino acid sequence: CASSRTEGSYEQYF.